The 5 T cell receptor beta chains reported below all come from one sample, sequenced in a study of cytomegalovirus exposure and HLA in healthy donors. Primers included in the PCR were 60 Vbeta and 13 Jbeta primers. This table comes from immunoSEQ multiplex PCR, and its TCRdb copy is limited to in-frame clones, with some not included. Of around 98,000 clones listed, about two thirds are singletons. Material: PBMCs. These receptors originate from a man aged 50 or older in good health and CMV-seronegative.

The chain has TRBV5-4 and TRBJ2-2; 14 bases are a match to TRBD2. This CDR3 spans 16 amino acids. Germline CDR1 is SGHNT and CDR2 is YYREEE (reference sequence). V shed 3 bases, J shed 7 bases, and the junction held 5 bases outside the gene matches. In nucleotides, the CDR3 is TGTGCCAGCAGCTCCGGGACTAGCGGGAGAGGCGGGGAGCTGTTTTTT. Translated, it gives CASSSGTSGRGGELFF.

The chain employs TRBV2 and TRBJ2-2; TRBD2 matches 9 bases. The J segment lost 4 bases and the V segment lost 3 bases, leaving 9 bases of the junction unmatched. CDR3 length equals 17 residues. Germline CDR1 reads SNHLY; CDR2 reads FYNNEI. The CDR3 spells CASSDNSGGRATGELFF. As DNA, the CDR3 is TGTGCCAGCAGTGACAACTCTGGCGGGAGGGCCACCGGGGAGCTGTTTTTT.

This rearrangement joins TRBV4-3 to TRBJ1-5, with D unresolved. Trimming stripped 1 base from V and 5 bases from J, with 6 bases between. Germline CDR1 and CDR2: LGHNA and YSLEER. The CDR3 length is 13 residues. In nucleotides, the CDR3 is TGCGCCAGCAGCCAAGGGGAGGATCAGCCCCAGCATTTT. Amino acids: CASSQGEDQPQHF.

This clone was seen only a few times. The gene calls are TRBV28 and TRBJ2-1, with a possible D match to TRBD1 (5 bases). The CDR3 extends over 16 amino acids. V lost 3 bases and J lost 2, with 14 bases in between. The V gene's germline CDR1 is MDHEN and CDR2 SYDVKM. The CDR3 bases are TGTGCCAGCAGTTTGGGTCAGGGTAGAGCCTACAATGAGCAGTTCTTC. Encoded protein: CASSLGQGRAYNEQFF. Looking up the rest from reference TRBV28 and TRBJ2-1 gives the full variable domain: DVKVTQSSRYLVKRTGEKVFLECVQDMDHENMFWYRQDPGLGLRLIYFSYDVKMKEKGDIPEGYSVSREKKERFSLILESASTNQTSMYLCASSLGQGRAYNEQFFGPGTRLTVL.

In this sample, this clone turned up a few times. The chain joins TRBV4-2 to TRBJ2-5; 9 nucleotides match TRBD2. After removal of 1 base from V and 5 bases from J, the junction contained 14 bases not matched to a gene. Germline V gene sequence: CDR1 LGHNA, CDR2 YNFKEQ. The CDR3 spans 18 residues. The CDR3 nucleotides read TGTGCCAGCAGCCAAGGGTACGGGGCGGGGGGGCCTAGGGAGACCCAGTACTTC. It translates to CASSQGYGAGGPRETQYF.